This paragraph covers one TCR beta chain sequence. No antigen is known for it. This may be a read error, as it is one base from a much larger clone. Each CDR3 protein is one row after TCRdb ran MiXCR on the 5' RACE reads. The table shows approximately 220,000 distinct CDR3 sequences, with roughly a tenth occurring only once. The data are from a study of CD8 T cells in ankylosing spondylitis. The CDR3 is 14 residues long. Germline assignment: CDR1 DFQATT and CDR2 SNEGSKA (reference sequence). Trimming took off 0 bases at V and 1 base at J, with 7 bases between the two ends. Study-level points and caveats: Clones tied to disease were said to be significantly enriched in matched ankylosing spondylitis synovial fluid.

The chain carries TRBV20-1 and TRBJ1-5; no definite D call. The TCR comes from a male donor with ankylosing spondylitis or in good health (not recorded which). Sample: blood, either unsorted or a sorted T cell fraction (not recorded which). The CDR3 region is CSAREFGSNQPQHF. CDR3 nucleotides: TGCAGTGCTAGAGAATTTGGAAGCAATCAGCCCCAGCATTTT.